The TCR beta chain described here comes from a study of blood T cell repertoires in COVID-19. Study at large: Samples taken during acute and convalescent COVID-19 were collected in the United States, Italy and Spain. PBMCs, B-cell-depleted T cells, or T cells provided the cDNA or gDNA that made up the material.

Authors' methods: Estimation of nucleated cell counts was performed using reference gene primer amplification. Clones were read by immunoSEQ multiplex PCR, and TCRdb kept only the in-frame ones, dropping some. That table is the source of V, J and clone size, and D and trimming were worked out from the DNA. The top ten hold roughly 4% of the sample, which has a few hundred thousand clones, about 85% seen once. The ends were cut back, 4 bases at V and 3 bases at J, with 15 bases in the middle. Germline loops: CDR1 MNHEY, CDR2 SVGAGI. The CDR3 runs to 15 residues. Input material: peripheral blood. V usage is TRBV6-5 and J usage is TRBJ1-2; possibly TRBD1 for D (5 bases). The sequence was collected from a man aged 55 to 69 with acute or convalescent COVID-19. CDR3 coding DNA: TGTGCCAGCAGTTCTTGGGTGTCAGGGTACTATGGCTACACCTTC. Residues: CASSSWVSGYYGYTF.